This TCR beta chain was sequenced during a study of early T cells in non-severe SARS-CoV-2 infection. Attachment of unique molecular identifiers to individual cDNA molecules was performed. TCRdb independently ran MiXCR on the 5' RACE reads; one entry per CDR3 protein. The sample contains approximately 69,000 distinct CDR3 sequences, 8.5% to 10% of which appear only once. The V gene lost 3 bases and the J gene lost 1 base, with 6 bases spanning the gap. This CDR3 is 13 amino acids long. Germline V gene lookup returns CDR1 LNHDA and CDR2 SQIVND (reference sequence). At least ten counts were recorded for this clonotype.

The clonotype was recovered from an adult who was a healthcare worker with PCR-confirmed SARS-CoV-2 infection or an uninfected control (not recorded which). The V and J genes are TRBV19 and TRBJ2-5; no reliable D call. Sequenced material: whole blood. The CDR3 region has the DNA TGTGCCAGTAGTATGCAGCTCCAAGAGACCCAGTACTTC. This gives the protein CASSMQLQETQYF.